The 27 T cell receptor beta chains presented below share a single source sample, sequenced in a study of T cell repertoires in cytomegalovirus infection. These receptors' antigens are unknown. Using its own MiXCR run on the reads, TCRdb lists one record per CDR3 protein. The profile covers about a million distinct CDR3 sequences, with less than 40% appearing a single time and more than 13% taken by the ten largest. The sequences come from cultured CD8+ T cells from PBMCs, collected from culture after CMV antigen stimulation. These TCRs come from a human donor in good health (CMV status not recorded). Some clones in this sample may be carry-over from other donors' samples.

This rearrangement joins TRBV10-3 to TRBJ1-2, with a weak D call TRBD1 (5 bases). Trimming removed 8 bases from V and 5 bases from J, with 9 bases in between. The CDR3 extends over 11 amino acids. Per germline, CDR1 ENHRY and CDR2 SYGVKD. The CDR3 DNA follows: TGTGCCATCCGTGGGGCTTATGGCTACACCTTC. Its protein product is CAIRGAYGYTF.

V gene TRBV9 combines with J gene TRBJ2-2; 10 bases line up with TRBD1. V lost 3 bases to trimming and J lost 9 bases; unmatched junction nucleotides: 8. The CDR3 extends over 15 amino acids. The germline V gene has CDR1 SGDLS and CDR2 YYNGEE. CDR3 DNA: TGTGCCAGCAGCGCCCCCGGGACAGGGGTTTGGGAGCTGTTTTTT. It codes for CASSAPGTGVWELFF.

The CDR3 loop reads CASCPGAGGVNEQFF. The DNA for the CDR3 is TGTGCCAGCTGCCCTGGGGCGGGGGGGGTCAATGAGCAGTTCTTC. This chain connects TRBV27 to TRBJ2-1, with TRBD2 identical over 9 bases. The CDR3 loop spans 15 amino acids. The J segment lost 6 bases and the V segment lost 8 bases, leaving 11 bases of the junction unmatched. Germline CDR1 and CDR2: MNHEY and SMNVEV (reference sequence).

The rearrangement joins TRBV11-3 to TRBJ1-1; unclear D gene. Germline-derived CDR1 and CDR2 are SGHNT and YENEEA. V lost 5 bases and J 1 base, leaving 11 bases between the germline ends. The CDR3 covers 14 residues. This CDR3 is CASSPSPGNTEAFF. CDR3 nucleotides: TGTGCCAGCAGCCCCTCCCCAGGGAACACTGAAGCTTTCTTT. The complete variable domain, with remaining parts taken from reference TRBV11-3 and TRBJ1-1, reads EAGVVQSPRYKIIEKKQPVAFWCNPISGHNTLYWYLQNLGQGPELLIRYENEEAVDDSQLPKDRFSAERLKGVDSTLKIQPAELGDSAVYLCASSPSPGNTEAFFGQGTRLTVV.

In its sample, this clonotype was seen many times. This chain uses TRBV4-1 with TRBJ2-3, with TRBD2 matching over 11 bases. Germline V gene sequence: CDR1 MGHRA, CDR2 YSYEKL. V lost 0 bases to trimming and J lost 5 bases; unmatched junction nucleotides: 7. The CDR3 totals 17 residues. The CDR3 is CASSQDLSGGAVDTQYF. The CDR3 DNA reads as TGCGCCAGCAGCCAAGATCTTAGCGGGGGGGCCGTAGATACGCAGTATTTT.

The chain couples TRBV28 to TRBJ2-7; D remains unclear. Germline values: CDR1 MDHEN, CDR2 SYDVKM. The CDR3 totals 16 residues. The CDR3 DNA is TGTGCCGGCAGTTTATGGGCCAGCTCGCCTACCTACGAGCAGTACGTC. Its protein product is CAGSLWASSPTYEQYV.

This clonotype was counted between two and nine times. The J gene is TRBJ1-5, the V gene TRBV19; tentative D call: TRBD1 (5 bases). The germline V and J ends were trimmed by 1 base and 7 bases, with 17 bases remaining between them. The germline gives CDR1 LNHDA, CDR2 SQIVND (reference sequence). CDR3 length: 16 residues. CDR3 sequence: CASSIVLLRVLQPQHF. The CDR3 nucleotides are TGTGCCAGTAGTATAGTTTTGCTCAGGGTCTTACAGCCCCAGCATTTT. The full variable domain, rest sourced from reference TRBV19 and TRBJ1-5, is DGGITQSPKYLFRKEGQNVTLSCEQNLNHDAMYWYRQDPGQGLRLIYYSQIVNDFQKGDIAEGYSVSREKKESFPLTVTSAQKNPTAFYLCASSIVLLRVLQPQHFGDGTRLSIL.

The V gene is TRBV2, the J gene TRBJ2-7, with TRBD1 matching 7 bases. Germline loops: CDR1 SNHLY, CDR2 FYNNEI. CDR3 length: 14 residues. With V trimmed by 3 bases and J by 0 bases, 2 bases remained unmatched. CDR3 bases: TGTGCCAGCAGTGAGGGGACAGACTCCTACGAGCAGTACGTC. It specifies CASSEGTDSYEQYV.

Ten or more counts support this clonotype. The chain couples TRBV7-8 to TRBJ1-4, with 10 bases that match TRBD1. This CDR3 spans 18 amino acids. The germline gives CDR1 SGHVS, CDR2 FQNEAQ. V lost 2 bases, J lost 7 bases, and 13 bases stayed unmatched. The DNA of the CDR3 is TGTGCCAGCAGCTTAAGGGAAGCAGGTCGGGACAGGGGTGAAAAACTGTTTTTT. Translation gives CASSLREAGRDRGEKLFF.

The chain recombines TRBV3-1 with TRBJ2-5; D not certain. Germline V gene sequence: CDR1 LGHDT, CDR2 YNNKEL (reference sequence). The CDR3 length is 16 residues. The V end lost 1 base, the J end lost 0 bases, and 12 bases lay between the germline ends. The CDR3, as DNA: TGTGCCAGCAGCCAAGCCCGACACTTGTACCAAGAGACCCAGTACTTC. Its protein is CASSQARHLYQETQYF.

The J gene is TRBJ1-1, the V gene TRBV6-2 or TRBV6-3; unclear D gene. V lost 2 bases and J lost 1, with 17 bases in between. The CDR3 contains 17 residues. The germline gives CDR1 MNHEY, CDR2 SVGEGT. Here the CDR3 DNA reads TGTGCCAGCAGTTACCGCGACCGAATCGACAAGAACACTGAAGCTTTCTTT. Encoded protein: CASSYRDRIDKNTEAFF.

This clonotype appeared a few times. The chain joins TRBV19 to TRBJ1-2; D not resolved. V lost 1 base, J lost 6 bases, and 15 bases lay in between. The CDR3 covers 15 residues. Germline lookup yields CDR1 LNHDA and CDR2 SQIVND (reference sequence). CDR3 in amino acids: CASSIGLEVHDGYTF. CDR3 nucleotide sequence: TGTGCCAGTAGTATAGGCCTGGAGGTTCACGATGGCTACACCTTC. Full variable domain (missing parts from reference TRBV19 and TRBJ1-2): DGGITQSPKYLFRKEGQNVTLSCEQNLNHDAMYWYRQDPGQGLRLIYYSQIVNDFQKGDIAEGYSVSREKKESFPLTVTSAQKNPTAFYLCASSIGLEVHDGYTFGSGTRLTVV.

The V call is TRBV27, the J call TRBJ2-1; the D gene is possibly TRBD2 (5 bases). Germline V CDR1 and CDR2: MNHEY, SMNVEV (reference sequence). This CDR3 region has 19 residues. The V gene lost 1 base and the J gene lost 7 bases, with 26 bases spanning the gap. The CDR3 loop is CASSLFNIAAGLSGNEQFF. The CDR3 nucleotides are TGTGCCAGCAGTTTATTTAACATTGCGGCAGGCCTTTCGGGAAATGAGCAGTTCTTC.

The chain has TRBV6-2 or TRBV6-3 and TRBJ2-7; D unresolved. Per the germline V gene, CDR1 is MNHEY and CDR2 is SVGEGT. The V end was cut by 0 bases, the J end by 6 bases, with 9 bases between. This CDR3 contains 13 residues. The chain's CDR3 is CASSYSRQIEQYV. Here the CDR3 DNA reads TGTGCCAGCAGTTACTCGCGGCAAATCGAGCAGTACGTC.

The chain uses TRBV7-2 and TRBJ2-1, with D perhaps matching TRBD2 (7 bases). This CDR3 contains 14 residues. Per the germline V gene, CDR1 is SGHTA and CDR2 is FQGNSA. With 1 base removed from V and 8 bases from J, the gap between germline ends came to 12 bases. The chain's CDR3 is CASSLGGRGDEQFF. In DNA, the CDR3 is TGTGCCAGCAGCTTAGGGGGGAGGGGGGATGAGCAGTTCTTC.

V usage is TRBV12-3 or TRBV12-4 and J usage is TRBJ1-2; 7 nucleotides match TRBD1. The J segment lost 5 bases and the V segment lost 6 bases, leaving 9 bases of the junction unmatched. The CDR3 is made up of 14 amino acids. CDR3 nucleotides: TGTGCCAGCAGGCCCCCCGGGACAGCATATGGCTACACCTTC. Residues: CASRPPGTAYGYTF.

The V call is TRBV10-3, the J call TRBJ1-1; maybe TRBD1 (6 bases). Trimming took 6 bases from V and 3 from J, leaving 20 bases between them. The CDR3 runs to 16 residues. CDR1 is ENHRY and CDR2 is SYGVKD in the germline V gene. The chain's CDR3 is CAISRGSGAGDTEAFF. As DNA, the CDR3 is TGTGCCATCAGCAGGGGATCAGGGGCAGGCGACACTGAAGCTTTCTTT.

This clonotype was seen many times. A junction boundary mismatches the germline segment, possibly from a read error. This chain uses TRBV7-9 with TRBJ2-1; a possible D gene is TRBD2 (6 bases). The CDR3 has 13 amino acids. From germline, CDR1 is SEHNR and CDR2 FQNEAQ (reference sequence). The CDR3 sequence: CASSLAAGNEQLF. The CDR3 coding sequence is TGTGCCAGCAGCTTAGCGGCGGGAAATGAGCAACTCTTC.

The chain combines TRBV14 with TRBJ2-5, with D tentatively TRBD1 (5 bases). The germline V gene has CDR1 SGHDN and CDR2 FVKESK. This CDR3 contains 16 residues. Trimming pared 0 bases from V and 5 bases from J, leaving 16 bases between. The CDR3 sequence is CASSQDKTASRETQYF. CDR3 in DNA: TGTGCCAGCAGCCAAGATAAGACAGCGTCCCGGGAGACCCAGTACTTC.

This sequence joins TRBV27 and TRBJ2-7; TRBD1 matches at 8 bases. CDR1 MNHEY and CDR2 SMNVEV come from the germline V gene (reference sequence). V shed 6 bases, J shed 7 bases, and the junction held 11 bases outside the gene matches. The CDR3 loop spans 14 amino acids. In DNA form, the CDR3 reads TGTGCCAGCAGCCCCGGACAGGGATCCTGGGAGCAGTACGTC. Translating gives CASSPGQGSWEQYV.

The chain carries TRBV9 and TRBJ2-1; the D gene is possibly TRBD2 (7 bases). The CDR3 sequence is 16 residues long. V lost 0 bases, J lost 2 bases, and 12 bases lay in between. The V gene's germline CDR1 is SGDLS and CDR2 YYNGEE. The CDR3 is CASSVVGGGPYNEQFF. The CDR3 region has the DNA TGTGCCAGCAGCGTAGTGGGGGGGGGCCCCTACAATGAGCAGTTCTTC.

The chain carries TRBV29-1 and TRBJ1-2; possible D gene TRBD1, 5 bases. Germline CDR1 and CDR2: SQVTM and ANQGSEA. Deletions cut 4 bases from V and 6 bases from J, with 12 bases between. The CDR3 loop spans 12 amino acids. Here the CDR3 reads CSVGRGLDGYTF. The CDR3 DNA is TGCAGCGTTGGGAGGGGATTGGATGGCTACACCTTC.

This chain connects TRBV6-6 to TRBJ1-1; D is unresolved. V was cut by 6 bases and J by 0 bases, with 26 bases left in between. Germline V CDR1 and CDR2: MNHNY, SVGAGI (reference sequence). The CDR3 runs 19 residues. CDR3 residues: CASSSIGLLKLNMNTEAFF. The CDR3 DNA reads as TGTGCCAGCAGCTCCATCGGGCTACTGAAGCTCAACATGAACACTGAAGCTTTCTTT.

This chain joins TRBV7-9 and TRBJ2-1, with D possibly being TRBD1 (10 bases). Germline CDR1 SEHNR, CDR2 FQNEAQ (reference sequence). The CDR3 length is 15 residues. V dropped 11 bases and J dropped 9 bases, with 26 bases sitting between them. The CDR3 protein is CAASGRTGGPIEQFF. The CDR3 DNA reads TGTGCCGCCAGCGGGAGGACAGGGGGACCCATTGAGCAGTTCTTC.

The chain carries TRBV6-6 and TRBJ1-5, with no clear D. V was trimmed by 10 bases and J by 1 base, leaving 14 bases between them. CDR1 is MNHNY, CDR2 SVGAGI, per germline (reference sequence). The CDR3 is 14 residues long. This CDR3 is CANSWVSSNQPQHF. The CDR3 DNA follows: TGTGCCAACAGCTGGGTGTCGAGCAATCAGCCCCAGCATTTT.

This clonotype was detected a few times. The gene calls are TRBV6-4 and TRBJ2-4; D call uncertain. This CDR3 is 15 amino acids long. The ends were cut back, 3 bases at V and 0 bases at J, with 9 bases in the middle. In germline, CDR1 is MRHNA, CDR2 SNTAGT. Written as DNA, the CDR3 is TGTGCCAGCAGTGAAAAGAGTGGAGCCAAAAACATTCAGTACTTC. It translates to CASSEKSGAKNIQYF.

The CDR3 reads CASSYGGSGYGYTF. The CDR3 region has the DNA TGTGCCAGCAGTTACGGGGGGTCGGGGTATGGCTACACCTTC. This rearrangement joins TRBV6-8 to TRBJ1-2; maybe TRBD1 (5 bases). The CDR3 covers 14 residues. CDR1 MNHGY and CDR2 SAAAGT come from the germline V gene. The V end was cut by 2 bases, the J end by 5 bases, with 12 bases between.